Presented here are 28 T cell receptor beta chains from one specimen sequenced in a study of cytomegalovirus exposure and HLA in healthy donors. The PCR ran on 60 Vbeta and 13 Jbeta primers. The method was immunoSEQ multiplex PCR; TCRdb's version includes in-frame clones alone and lacks a portion of them. In the table there are about 130,000 clones, 80% to 90% of which are singletons. Sequencing was done on a sample of PBMCs. The receptors shown here come from a man aged 45-65 years in good health and CMV-seronegative.

The chain employs TRBV5-1 and TRBJ1-1; a possible D gene is TRBD1 (6 bases). V was shortened by 8 bases and J by 0 bases, with 17 bases between the two germline ends. This CDR3 spans 15 amino acids. Germline V gives CDR1 SGHRS, CDR2 YFSETQ. CDR3: CASQRTELMNTEAFF. CDR3 sequence (DNA): TGCGCCAGTCAACGGACAGAACTAATGAACACTGAAGCTTTCTTT.

The rearrangement uses TRBV5-1 and TRBJ1-1; D ambiguous. CDR3 size: 13 residues. V was shortened by 0 bases and J by 4 bases, with 7 bases between the two germline ends. Germline loops: CDR1 SGHRS, CDR2 YFSETQ. CDR3 sequence (DNA): TGCGCCAGCAGCTTGGAACAGTCCACTGAAGCTTTCTTT. Residues: CASSLEQSTEAFF.

The V gene is TRBV27, the J gene TRBJ1-2, with a possible D match to TRBD1 (5 bases). This CDR3 is 14 amino acids long. V was trimmed by 3 bases and J by 2 bases, leaving 10 bases between them. Germline V lookup: CDR1 MNHEY, CDR2 SMNVEV (reference sequence). The CDR3 nucleotides read TGTGCCAGCAGTTTTACGGCAGGGAACTATGGCTACACCTTC. Its protein product is CASSFTAGNYGYTF.

The genes are TRBV5-1 and TRBJ2-5, with 9 nucleotides matching TRBD2. The CDR3 extends over 16 amino acids. V dropped 2 bases and J dropped 4; count of bases not matched to a gene: 9. CDR1 SGHRS and CDR2 YFSETQ come from the germline V gene. The CDR3 here is CASSFPAGGFRETQYF. In DNA form, the CDR3 reads TGCGCCAGCAGCTTCCCAGCGGGGGGCTTCAGAGAGACCCAGTACTTC. The whole variable domain, filled in from reference TRBV5-1 and TRBJ2-5, reads KAGVTQTPRYLIKTRGQQVTLSCSPISGHRSVSWYQQTPGQGLQFLFEYFSETQRNKGNFPGRFSGRQFSNSRSEMNVSTLELGDSALYLCASSFPAGGFRETQYFGPGTRLLVL.

V is TRBV4-2 and J is TRBJ2-1; 13 nucleotides align to TRBD2. This CDR3 is 14 amino acids long. Germline CDR1 LGHNA, CDR2 YNFKEQ. Trimming cost V 10 bases and J 9 bases; bases outside gene matches: 9. The CDR3 region has the DNA TGTGCCACCACAACTAGCGGGGGGGCCACTGAGCAGTTCTTC. Encoded protein: CATTTSGGATEQFF.

The chain carries TRBV5-1 and TRBJ2-3; TRBD2 matches at 16 bases. Per the germline V gene, CDR1 is SGHRS and CDR2 is YFSETQ. V lost 3 bases, J lost 2 bases, and 6 bases stayed unmatched. The length of the CDR3 is 18 residues. CDR3 nucleotides: TGCGCCAGCAGCTCAGTCGGGACTAGCGGGGGGGCCACAGATACGCAGTATTTT. It encodes CASSSVGTSGGATDTQYF.

V is TRBV7-8 and J is TRBJ2-7; a weak D match, TRBD1 (5 bases). CDR1 SGHVS and CDR2 FQNEAQ come from the germline V gene. Between the trimmed V and J ends, which lost 0 bases and 0 bases, there was a span of 9 bases. The CDR3 runs to 15 residues. CDR3 sequence: CASSLAYRPSYEQYF. The CDR3 region has the DNA TGTGCCAGCAGCTTAGCATACAGGCCCTCCTACGAGCAGTACTTC.

V gene TRBV7-2 combines with J gene TRBJ2-7; TRBD2 agrees at 7 bases. V was pared by 0 bases and J by 10 bases, with 6 bases of the junction left unmatched. The CDR3 extends over 13 amino acids. Germline values: CDR1 SGHTA, CDR2 FQGNSA. The CDR3 region has the DNA TGTGCCAGCAGCTTAGCGTCCGGGACTAATCAGTACTTC. The encoded protein is CASSLASGTNQYF.

In regard to this clone: The CDR3 ends on some other residue instead of the conserved phenylalanine or tryptophan, so this is likely a read error. The limits of the CDR3 on the DNA are not certain, so only TCRdb's listed CDR3 is given. The chain recombines TRBV12-5 with TRBJ2-7; TRBD2 is the table's D call and was not checked against the DNA. In germline, CDR1 is LGHNT, CDR2 FRNRAP. The CDR3 numbers 17 amino acids, ends counted. CDR3 in amino acids: CASGLGECGGGAPSGES.

A single count supports this clone. This rearrangement joins TRBV5-6 to TRBJ1-2; possible D gene TRBD1, 5 bases. In germline, CDR1 is SGHDT, CDR2 YYEEEE. Trimming shortened V by 3 bases and J by 2 bases, and 11 bases separated the two germline ends. This CDR3 is built from 14 residues. CDR3 DNA sequence: TGTGCCAGCAGCTATCGGGGGACGAACTATGGCTACACCTTC. Amino acid sequence: CASSYRGTNYGYTF. Together with reference TRBV5-6 and TRBJ1-2, the CDR3 gives the full variable domain: DAGVTQSPTHLIKTRGQQVTLRCSPKSGHDTVSWYQQALGQGPQFIFQYYEEEERQRGNFPDRFSGHQFPNYSSELNVNALLLGDSALYLCASSYRGTNYGYTFGSGTRLTVV.

CDR3 DNA sequence: TGTGCCAGCAGCTTATCCGGCGGGGGGCCCCGCACAGATACGCAGTATTTT. Residues: CASSLSGGGPRTDTQYF. This chain joins TRBV11-2 and TRBJ2-3, with 8 bases fitting TRBD2. Germline CDR1 is SGHAT and CDR2 is FQNNGV. The CDR3 has 17 amino acids. J gave up 1 base and V 2 bases, and 8 bases lay outside the gene matches.

The chain employs TRBV7-8 and TRBJ1-3, with TRBD1 identical over 7 bases. This CDR3 is 17 amino acids long. V gave up 2 bases and J gave up 3 bases; unmatched junction bases: 10. Germline CDR1 reads SGHVS; CDR2 reads FQNEAQ. CDR3 sequence: CASSLPTGTEGGNTIYF. CDR3 coding DNA: TGTGCCAGCAGCTTACCGACCGGGACAGAGGGTGGAAACACCATATATTTT. The full variable domain, its missing parts supplied by reference TRBV7-8 and TRBJ1-3, is GAGVSQSPRYKVAKRGQDVALRCDPISGHVSLFWYQQALGQGPEFLTYFQNEAQLDKSGLPSDRFFAERPEGSVSTLKIQRTQQEDSAVYLCASSLPTGTEGGNTIYFGEGSWLTVV.

Worth noting for this clone: At one end the junction does not follow the germline gene, possibly because of a read error. The genes are TRBV6-1 and TRBJ2-2, with D possibly being TRBD2 (6 bases). CDR3 length: 12 amino acids. CDR1 is MNHNS and CDR2 is SASEGT in the germline V gene. The CDR3 loop is CACREDTGELFF. CDR3 DNA: TGTGCCTGCAGGGAGGACACCGGGGAGCTGTTTTTT.

This chain links TRBV7-8 with TRBJ1-2; TRBD1 aligns across 8 bases. The CDR3 length is 15 residues. In germline, CDR1 is SGHVS, CDR2 FQNEAQ. V shed 5 bases, J shed 4 bases, and the junction held 9 bases outside the gene matches. The CDR3 nucleotides read TGTGCCAGCAGCCCACAGACAGGGGATACCTATGGCTACACCTTC. This translates into CASSPQTGDTYGYTF.

J is TRBJ1-1 and V is TRBV27, with D possibly matching TRBD1 (5 bases). The CDR3 consists of 12 residues. V dropped 7 bases and J dropped 2 bases, with 8 bases sitting between them. Germline CDR1 reads MNHEY; CDR2 reads SMNVEV (reference sequence). This CDR3 is CASKDINTEAFF. Written as DNA, the CDR3 is TGTGCCAGCAAGGACATAAACACTGAAGCTTTCTTT.

The CDR3 protein is CASSEAERAQSYGYTF. The CDR3 DNA follows: TGTGCCAGCAGTGAAGCGGAGAGGGCTCAATCCTATGGCTACACCTTC. The chain has TRBV6-1 and TRBJ1-2; D is ambiguous. The CDR3 is made up of 16 amino acids. The V gene lost 0 bases and the J gene lost 4 bases, with 15 bases spanning the gap. Per germline, CDR1 MNHNS and CDR2 SASEGT.

CDR3 bases: TGTGCCAGCAGCGTCCCAGGCCGGAGGGGGAACACTGAAGCTTTCTTT. Amino acids: CASSVPGRRGNTEAFF. The V and J genes are TRBV4-2 and TRBJ1-1; D is possibly TRBD1 (5 bases). CDR1 is LGHNA and CDR2 is YNFKEQ in the germline V gene. The CDR3 sequence is 16 residues long. The V end was cut by 5 bases, the J end by 1 base, with 17 bases between.

J is TRBJ2-4 and V is TRBV5-6; 7 nucleotides align to TRBD2. V gave up 2 bases and J gave up 8 bases; unmatched junction bases: 13. The length of the CDR3 is 16 residues. Germline CDR1 SGHDT, CDR2 YYEEEE. The CDR3 region is CASSFYGDYPSDIQYF. The CDR3 bases are TGTGCCAGCAGCTTTTACGGGGACTACCCGAGTGACATTCAGTACTTC.

This clone was detected many times. The chain recombines TRBV4-1 with TRBJ1-6, with D unresolved. Germline assignment: CDR1 MGHRA and CDR2 YSYEKL. V lost 0 bases and J lost 14, with 14 bases in between. The CDR3 is 14 amino acids. CDR3 nucleotide sequence: TGCGCCAGCAGCCAAGAGCCAGGCGTTGTCACCCTCCACTTT. Translated, it gives CASSQEPGVVTLHF.

As to this clone: Germline and junction disagree at one end, which may indicate a read error. This chain connects TRBV7-7 to TRBJ2-5; 9 bases map to TRBD2. This CDR3 is 15 amino acids long. CDR1 is SSHAT and CDR2 is FNYEAQ in the germline V gene (reference sequence). CDR3 loop: CASSLGAGGKETQYF. CDR3 bases: TGTGCTAGCAGCTTAGGGGCGGGGGGGAAAGAGACCCAGTACTTC. Together with reference TRBV7-7 and TRBJ2-5, the CDR3 gives the full variable domain: GAGVSQSPRYKVTKRGQDVTLRCDPISSHATLYWYQQALGQGPEFLTYFNYEAQPDKSGLPSDRFSAERPEGSISTLTIQRTEQRDSAMYRCASSLGAGGKETQYFGPGTRLLVL.

The gene calls are TRBV2 and TRBJ1-1; D is ambiguous. The V end was cut by 6 bases, the J end by 0 bases, with 11 bases between. Germline assignment: CDR1 SNHLY and CDR2 FYNNEI. The CDR3 covers 14 residues. The CDR3 spells CASSLMALNTEAFF. CDR3 nucleotides: TGTGCCAGCAGCCTCATGGCCCTGAACACTGAAGCTTTCTTT.

CDR3: CASSLRDRETQPQHF. CDR3 DNA: TGTGCCAGCAGCTTACGGGACAGGGAAACTCAGCCCCAGCATTTT. This chain uses TRBV7-8 with TRBJ1-5; 9 nucleotides agree with TRBD1. The CDR3 is 15 residues long. Germline assignment: CDR1 SGHVS and CDR2 FQNEAQ. J gave up 6 bases and V 2 bases, and 5 bases lay outside the gene matches. Complete variable domain (other parts from reference TRBV7-8 and TRBJ1-5): GAGVSQSPRYKVAKRGQDVALRCDPISGHVSLFWYQQALGQGPEFLTYFQNEAQLDKSGLPSDRFFAERPEGSVSTLKIQRTQQEDSAVYLCASSLRDRETQPQHFGDGTRLSIL.

The chain has TRBV2 and TRBJ1-6; D remains ambiguous. From germline, CDR1 is SNHLY and CDR2 FYNNEI. The CDR3 consists of 15 residues. Trimming took 5 bases from V and 0 from J, leaving 8 bases between them. The CDR3 sequence is CASSWRGSYNSPLHF. CDR3 sequence (DNA): TGTGCCAGCAGTTGGCGAGGCTCCTATAATTCACCCCTCCACTTT.

The chain has TRBV2 and TRBJ1-6, with D uncertain. The length of the CDR3 is 15 residues. Trimming left V 7 bases short and J 7 bases short, with 17 bases between. CDR1 and CDR2 (germline): SNHLY, FYNNEI. The CDR3 coding sequence is TGTGCCAGCACAGATCAGTCCCATCTCAATTCACCCCTCCACTTT. Protein product: CASTDQSHLNSPLHF.

J is TRBJ2-3 and V is TRBV2; the match to TRBD2 covers 9 bases. The CDR3 length is 14 residues. V lost 7 bases to trimming and J lost 6 bases; unmatched junction nucleotides: 8. Germline CDR1 and CDR2: SNHLY and FYNNEI. CDR3 DNA: TGTGCCAGCATTATGGAGCGGGGGGCGGATACGCAGTATTTT. Its protein is CASIMERGADTQYF.

Written as DNA, the CDR3 is TGTGCCAGCAGCGGAAAAGCGGGGGGAGAGACCCAGTACTTC. Amino acids: CASSGKAGGETQYF. The gene calls are TRBV11-3 and TRBJ2-5, with 9 bases lining up with TRBD2. V lost 5 bases, J lost 4 bases, and 5 bases stayed unmatched. Germline CDR1 reads SGHNT; CDR2 reads YENEEA. The CDR3 runs 14 residues.

This chain links TRBV29-1 with TRBJ2-3; possible D gene TRBD1, 7 bases. Trimming stripped 4 bases from V and 6 bases from J, with 14 bases between. The CDR3 has 13 amino acids. Germline values: CDR1 SQVTM, CDR2 ANQGSEA. CDR3 protein: CSVGGPGGDTQYF. CDR3 nucleotide sequence: TGCAGCGTTGGGGGCCCAGGGGGGGATACGCAGTATTTT.

This chain links TRBV2 with TRBJ2-3; D may be TRBD2 (7 bases). CDR1 is SNHLY, CDR2 FYNNEI, per germline. The CDR3 sequence is 16 residues long. V lost 5 bases and J 0 bases, leaving 15 bases between the germline ends. CDR3 nucleotide sequence: TGTGCCAGCAGTATCTCCAGGGGAGGGAGCACAGATACGCAGTATTTT. Residues: CASSISRGGSTDTQYF.